The TCR beta chain under discussion was sequenced for a study of blood T cell repertoires in COVID-19. Study background: The origin of the acute and convalescent COVID-19 samples was the United States, Italy and Spain. In each case, the material was cDNA or gDNA derived from T cells, B-cell-depleted T cells, or PBMCs.

Per the original data handling: Nucleated cell counts were estimated from reference gene primer amplification. This table comes from immunoSEQ multiplex PCR, and its TCRdb copy is limited to in-frame clones, with some not included. That table furnishes V, J and clone size, whereas the DNA furnished D and trimming. The sample includes approximately 220,000 clones, about four fifths of them seen just once. Germline-derived CDR1 and CDR2 are MNHEY and SMNVEV (reference sequence). The CDR3 runs to 13 residues. V shed 3 bases, J shed 8 bases, and the junction held 4 bases outside the gene matches. Sequences were obtained from peripheral blood. The chain employs TRBV27 and TRBJ2-4, with 7 bases aligning to TRBD1. The TCR sequence derives from a woman between 35 and 50 years old with active or convalescent COVID-19. The CDR3 nucleotides are TGTGCCAGCAGTTTGGGACAGAGTTACATTCAGTACTTC. Encoded protein: CASSLGQSYIQYF.